The source of this T cell receptor beta chain is a study of T cells in Graves' hyperthyroidism and ophthalmopathy. Study-level results: The model foresaw ophthalmopathy a median 6.5 months prior to onset.

The V gene's germline CDR1 is MDHEN and CDR2 SYDVKM. Deletions cut 2 bases from V and 10 bases from J, with 14 bases between. There are 13 residues in the CDR3. Uncontrolled infections, other autoimmune diseases, pregnancy or lactation led to exclusion of patients. This sample holds PBMCs from roughly 10 ml fresh peripheral blood. This clonotype showed up many times. Its specificity is not known. There were TCR beta CDR3 regions amplified from RNA transcripts. The primer set for the first-round RT-PCR of the TCR CDR3 was HTBI. One entry per CDR3 protein, called by TCRdb with MiXCR from the multiplex PCR reads. Of some 340,000 distinct CDR3 sequences detected, roughly 15% appear once; the ten largest clones hold approximately 35%.

Sequences were obtained from blood. This clonotype was obtained from a woman aged 40 to 55 with Graves' ophthalmopathy. The chain uses TRBV28 and TRBJ1-1; D not certain. The CDR3 spells CASSLRAPILAFF. DNA for the CDR3: TGTGCCAGCAGTTTACGGGCACCGATCCTAGCTTTCTTT.